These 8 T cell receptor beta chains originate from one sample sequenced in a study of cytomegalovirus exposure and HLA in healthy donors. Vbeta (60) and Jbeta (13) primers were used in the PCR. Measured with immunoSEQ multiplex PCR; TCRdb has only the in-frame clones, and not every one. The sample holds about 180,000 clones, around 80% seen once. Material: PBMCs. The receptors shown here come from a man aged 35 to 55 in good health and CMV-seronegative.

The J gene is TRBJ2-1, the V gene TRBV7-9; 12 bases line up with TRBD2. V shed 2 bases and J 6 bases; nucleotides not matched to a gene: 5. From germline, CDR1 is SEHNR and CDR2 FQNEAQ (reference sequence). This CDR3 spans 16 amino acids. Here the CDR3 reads CASSLRASGRANEQFF. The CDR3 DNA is TGTGCCAGCAGCTTACGGGCTAGCGGGAGGGCCAATGAGCAGTTCTTC.

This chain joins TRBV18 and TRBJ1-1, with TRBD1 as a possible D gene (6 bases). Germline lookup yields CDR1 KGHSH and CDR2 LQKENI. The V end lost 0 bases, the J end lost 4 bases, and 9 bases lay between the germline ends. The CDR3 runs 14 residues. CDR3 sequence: CASSPPIQGTEAFF. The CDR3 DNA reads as TGTGCCAGCTCACCACCGATACAGGGCACTGAAGCTTTCTTT.

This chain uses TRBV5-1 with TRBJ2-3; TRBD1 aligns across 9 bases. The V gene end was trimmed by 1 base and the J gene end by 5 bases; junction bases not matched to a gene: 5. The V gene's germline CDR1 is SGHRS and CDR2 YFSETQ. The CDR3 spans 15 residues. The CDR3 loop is CASSLPTGGEDTQYF. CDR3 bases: TGCGCCAGCAGCTTGCCGACAGGGGGTGAAGATACGCAGTATTTT.

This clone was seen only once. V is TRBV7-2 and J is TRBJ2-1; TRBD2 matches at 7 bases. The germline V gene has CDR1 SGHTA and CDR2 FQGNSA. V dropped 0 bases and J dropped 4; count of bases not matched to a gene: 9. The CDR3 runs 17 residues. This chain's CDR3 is CASSLATSPSTYNEQFF. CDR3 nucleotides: TGTGCCAGCAGCTTAGCGACTAGCCCTAGTACTTACAATGAGCAGTTCTTC.

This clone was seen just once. This CDR3 is CASSLTSGGLYEQYF. The CDR3 region has the DNA TGTGCCAGCAGTTTGACTAGCGGGGGCCTCTACGAGCAGTACTTC. This rearrangement joins TRBV6-5 to TRBJ2-7; 12 bases map to TRBD2. With V trimmed by 4 bases and J by 3 bases, 4 bases remained unmatched. The germline V gene encodes CDR1 MNHEY and CDR2 SVGAGI. The CDR3 is made up of 15 amino acids.

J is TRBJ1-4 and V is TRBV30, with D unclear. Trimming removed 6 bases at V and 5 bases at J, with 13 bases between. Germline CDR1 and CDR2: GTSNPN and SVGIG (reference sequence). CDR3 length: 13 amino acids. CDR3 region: CACHGRGNEKLFF. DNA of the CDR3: TGTGCCTGTCATGGGCGGGGAAATGAAAAACTGTTTTTT.

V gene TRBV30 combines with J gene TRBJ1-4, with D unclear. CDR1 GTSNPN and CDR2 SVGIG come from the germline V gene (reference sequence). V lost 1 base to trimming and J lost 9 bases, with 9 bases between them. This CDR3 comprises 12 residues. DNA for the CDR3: TGTGCCTGGAGTGCGTCCCGTCAAAAACTGTTTTTT. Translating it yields CAWSASRQKLFF.

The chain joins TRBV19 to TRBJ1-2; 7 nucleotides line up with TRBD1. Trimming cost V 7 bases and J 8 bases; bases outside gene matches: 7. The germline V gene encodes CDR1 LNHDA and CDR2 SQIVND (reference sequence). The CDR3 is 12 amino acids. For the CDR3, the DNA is TGTGCCAGTACCCTTGACAGGGTCGGCTACACCTTC. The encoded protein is CASTLDRVGYTF.